This TCR beta chain was identified in a study of shared clonotypes between healthy human individuals. Study-wide background: Aged between 18 and 49, the donors were two women and a few men. Per-donor plates numbered three CD4 naive, three CD4 memory, two CD8 naive and one CD8 memory.

The CDR3 contains 16 residues. Germline V gives CDR1 SNHLY, CDR2 FYNNEI. The V and J ends lost 7 bases and 3 bases, in that order; junction bases with no gene match: 10. Evenly divided among several immunoSEQ plates was the genomic DNA of each subset. Per the original methods: Owing to the provision of junction-only sequences devoid of quality scores by immunoSEQ, filtering differed. Measured with immunoSEQ multiplex PCR; TCRdb has only the in-frame clones, and not every one. Clone size and the V and J calls come from that table; the DNA yielded D and trimming. Here the sample spans millions of clones, approximately 94% being singletons. Naive CD8 cells lacked CD45RO and underwent positive selection for CCR7, leaving out terminally differentiated effector memory CD45RA+ cells.

V and J are TRBV2 and TRBJ2-7, with 12 bases lining up with TRBD1. Material for sequencing was naive CD8+ T cells sorted from blood. This TCR derives from a man between 18 and 29 years old in good health. CDR3 amino acids: CASTVEGQGALYEQYF. In DNA, the CDR3 is TGTGCCAGCACGGTTGAGGGACAGGGGGCTCTCTACGAGCAGTACTTC. The variable domain in full, completed from reference TRBV2 and TRBJ2-7, reads EPEVTQTPSHQVTQMGQEVILRCVPISNHLYFYWYRQILGQKVEFLVSFYNNEISEKSEIFDDQFSVERPDGSNFTLKIRSTKLEDSAMYFCASTVEGQGALYEQYFGPGTRLTVT.